The 4 T cell receptor beta chains reported below all come from one sample, sequenced in a study of blood T cell repertoires in COVID-19. Assay used: immunoSEQ multiplex PCR; TCRdb lists only in-frame clones, some missing. Among roughly 200,000 clones, approximately 86% were seen once, and the ten largest hold 2.9%. The sequenced sample consisted of peripheral blood. The receptors derive from a young woman with active or convalescent COVID-19.

V gene TRBV7-8 combines with J gene TRBJ1-3; D might be TRBD1 (6 bases). The CDR3 is 14 residues long. V shed 6 bases and J shed 8 bases, with 17 bases lying between them. CDR1 and CDR2 (germline): SGHVS, FQNEAQ. DNA of the CDR3: TGTGCCAGCAGTAAAGCGGGACAAGTATACACCATATATTTT. Its translation is CASSKAGQVYTIYF.

On this clone itself: One end of the junction is discordant with germline, which a read error may explain. The CDR3 coding sequence is TGTGCCAGCAGCTTAAGTACTAGCCATCAGCCCCAGCATTTT. Translation gives CASSLSTSHQPQHF. This chain uses TRBV7-9 with TRBJ1-5; D uncertain. Germline V gives CDR1 SEHNR, CDR2 FQNEAQ (reference sequence). The CDR3 spans 14 residues.

The chain carries TRBV6-4 and TRBJ2-2, with 15 bases matching TRBD2. Germline V gene data show CDR1 as MRHNA and CDR2 as SNTAGT. Trimming took 7 bases from V and 4 from J; bases not matched to a gene: 10. The CDR3 runs 18 residues. The CDR3: CASIRTSGGAGGTGELFF. The CDR3 bases are TGTGCCAGCATCAGGACTAGCGGGGGGGCTGGCGGCACCGGGGAGCTGTTTTTT.

The rearrangement uses TRBV13 and TRBJ1-1, with D uncertain. Germline V gene sequence: CDR1 PRHDT, CDR2 FYEKMQ (reference sequence). This CDR3 comprises 14 residues. The ends were cut back, 5 bases at V and 0 bases at J, with 10 bases in the middle. The CDR3 bases are TGTGCCAGCAGCCCGGCAGGAATGAACACTGAAGCTTTCTTT. This translates into CASSPAGMNTEAFF.